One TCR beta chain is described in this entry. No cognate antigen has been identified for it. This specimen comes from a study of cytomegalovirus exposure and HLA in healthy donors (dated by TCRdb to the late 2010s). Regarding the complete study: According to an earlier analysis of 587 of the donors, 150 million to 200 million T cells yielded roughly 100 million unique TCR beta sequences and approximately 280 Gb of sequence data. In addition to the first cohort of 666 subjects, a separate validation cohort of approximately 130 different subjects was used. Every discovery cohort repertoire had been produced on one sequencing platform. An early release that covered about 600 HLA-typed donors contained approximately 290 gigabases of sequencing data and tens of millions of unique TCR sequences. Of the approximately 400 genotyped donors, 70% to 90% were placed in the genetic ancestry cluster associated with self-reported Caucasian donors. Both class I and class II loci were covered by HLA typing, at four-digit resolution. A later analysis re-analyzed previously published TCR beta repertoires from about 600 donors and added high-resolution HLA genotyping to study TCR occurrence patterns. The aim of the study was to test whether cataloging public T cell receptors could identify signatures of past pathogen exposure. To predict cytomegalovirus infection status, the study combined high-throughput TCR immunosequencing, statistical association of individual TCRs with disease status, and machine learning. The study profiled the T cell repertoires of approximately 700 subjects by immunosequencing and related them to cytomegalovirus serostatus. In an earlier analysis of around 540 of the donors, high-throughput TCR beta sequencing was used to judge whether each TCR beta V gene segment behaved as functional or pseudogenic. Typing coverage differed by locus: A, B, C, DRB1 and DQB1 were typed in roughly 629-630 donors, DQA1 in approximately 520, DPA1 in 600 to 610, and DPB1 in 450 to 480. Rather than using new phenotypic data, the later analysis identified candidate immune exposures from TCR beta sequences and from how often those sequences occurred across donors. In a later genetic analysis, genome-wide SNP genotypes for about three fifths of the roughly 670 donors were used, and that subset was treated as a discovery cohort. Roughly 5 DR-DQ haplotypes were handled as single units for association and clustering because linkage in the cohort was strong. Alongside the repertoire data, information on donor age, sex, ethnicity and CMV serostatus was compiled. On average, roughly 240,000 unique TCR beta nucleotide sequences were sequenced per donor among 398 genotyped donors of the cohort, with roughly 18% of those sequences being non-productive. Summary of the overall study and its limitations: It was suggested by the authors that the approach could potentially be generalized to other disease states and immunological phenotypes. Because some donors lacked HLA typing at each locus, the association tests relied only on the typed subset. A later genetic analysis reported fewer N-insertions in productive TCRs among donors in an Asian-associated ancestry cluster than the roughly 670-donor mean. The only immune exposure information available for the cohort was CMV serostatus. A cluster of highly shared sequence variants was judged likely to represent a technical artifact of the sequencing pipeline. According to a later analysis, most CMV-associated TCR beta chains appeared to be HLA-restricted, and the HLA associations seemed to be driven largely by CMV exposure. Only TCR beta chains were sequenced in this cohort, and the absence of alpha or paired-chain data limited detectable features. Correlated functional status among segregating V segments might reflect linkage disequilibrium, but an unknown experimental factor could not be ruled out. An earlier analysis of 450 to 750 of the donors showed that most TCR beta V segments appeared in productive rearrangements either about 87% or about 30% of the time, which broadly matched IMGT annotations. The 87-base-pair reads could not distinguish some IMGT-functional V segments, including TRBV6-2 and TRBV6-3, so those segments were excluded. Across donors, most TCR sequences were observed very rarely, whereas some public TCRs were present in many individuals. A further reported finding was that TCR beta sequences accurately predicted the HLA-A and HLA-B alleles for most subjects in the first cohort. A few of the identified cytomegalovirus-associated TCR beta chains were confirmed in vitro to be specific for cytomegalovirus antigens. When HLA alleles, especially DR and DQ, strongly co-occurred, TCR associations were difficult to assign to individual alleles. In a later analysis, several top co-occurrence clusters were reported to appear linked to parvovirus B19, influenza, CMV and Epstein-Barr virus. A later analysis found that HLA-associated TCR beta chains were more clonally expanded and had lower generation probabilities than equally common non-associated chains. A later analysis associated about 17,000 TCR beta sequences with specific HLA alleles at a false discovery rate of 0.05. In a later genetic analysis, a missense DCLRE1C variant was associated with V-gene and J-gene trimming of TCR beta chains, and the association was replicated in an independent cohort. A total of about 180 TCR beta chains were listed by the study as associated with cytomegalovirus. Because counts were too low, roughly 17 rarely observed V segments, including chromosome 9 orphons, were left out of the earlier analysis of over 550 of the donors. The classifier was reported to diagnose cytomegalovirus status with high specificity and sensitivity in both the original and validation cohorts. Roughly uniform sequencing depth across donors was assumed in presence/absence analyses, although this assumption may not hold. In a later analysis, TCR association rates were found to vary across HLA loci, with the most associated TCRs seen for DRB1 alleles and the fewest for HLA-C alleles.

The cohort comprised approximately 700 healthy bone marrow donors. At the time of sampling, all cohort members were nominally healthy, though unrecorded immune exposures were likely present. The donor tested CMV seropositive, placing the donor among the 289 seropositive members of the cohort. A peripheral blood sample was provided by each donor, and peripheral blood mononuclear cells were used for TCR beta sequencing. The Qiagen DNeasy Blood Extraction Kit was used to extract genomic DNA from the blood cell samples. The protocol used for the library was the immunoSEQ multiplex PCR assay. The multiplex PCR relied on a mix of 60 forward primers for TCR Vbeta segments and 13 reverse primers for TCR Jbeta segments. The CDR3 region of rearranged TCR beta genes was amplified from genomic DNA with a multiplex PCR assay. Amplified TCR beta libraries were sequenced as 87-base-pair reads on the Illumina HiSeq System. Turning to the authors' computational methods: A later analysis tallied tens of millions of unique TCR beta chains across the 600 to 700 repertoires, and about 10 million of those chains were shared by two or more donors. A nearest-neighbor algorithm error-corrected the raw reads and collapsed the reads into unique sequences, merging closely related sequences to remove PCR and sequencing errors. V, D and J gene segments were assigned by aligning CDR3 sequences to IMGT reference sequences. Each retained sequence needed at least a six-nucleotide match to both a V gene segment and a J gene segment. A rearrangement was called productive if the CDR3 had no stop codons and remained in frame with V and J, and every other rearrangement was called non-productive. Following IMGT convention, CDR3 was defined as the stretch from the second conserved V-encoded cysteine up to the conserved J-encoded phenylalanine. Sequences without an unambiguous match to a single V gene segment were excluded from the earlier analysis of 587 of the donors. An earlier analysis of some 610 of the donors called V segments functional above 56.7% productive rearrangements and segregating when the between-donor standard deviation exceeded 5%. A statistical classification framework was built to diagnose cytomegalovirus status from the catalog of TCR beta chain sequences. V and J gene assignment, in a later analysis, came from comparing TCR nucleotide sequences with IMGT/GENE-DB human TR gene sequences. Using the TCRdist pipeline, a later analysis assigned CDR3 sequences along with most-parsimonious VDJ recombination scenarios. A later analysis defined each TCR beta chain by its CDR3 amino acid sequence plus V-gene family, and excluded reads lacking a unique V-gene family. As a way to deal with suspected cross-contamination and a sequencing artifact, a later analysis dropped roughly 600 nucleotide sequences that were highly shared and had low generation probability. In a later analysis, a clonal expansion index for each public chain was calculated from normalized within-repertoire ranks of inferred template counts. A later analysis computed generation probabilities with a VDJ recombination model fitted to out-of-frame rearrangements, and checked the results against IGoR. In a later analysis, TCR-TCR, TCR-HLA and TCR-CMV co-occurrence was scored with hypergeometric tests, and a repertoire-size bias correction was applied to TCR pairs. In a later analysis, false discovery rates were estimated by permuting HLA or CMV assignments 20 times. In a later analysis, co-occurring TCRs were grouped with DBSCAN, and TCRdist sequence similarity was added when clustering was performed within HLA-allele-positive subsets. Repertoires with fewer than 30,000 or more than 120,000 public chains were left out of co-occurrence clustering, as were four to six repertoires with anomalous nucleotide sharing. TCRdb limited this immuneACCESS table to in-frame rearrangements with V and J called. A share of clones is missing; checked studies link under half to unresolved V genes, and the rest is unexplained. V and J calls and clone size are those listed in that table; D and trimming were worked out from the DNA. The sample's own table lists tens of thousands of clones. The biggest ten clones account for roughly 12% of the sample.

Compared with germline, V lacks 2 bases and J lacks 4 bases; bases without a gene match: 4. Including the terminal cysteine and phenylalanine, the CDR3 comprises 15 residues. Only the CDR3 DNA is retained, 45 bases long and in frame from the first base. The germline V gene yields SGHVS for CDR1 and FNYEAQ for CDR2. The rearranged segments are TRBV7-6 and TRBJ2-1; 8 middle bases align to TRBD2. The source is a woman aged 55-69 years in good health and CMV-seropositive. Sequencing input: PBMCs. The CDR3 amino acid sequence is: CASSLTGGGYNEQFF. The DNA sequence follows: TGTGCCAGCAGCTTAACGGGGGGGGGTTACAATGAGCAGTTCTTC.